The 8 T cell receptor beta chains below come from one sample, sequenced in a study of CD8+ T cells in alopecia areata. Once RNA had been extracted, it was reverse transcribed into cDNA to act as the sequencing template. Libraries were prepared by immunoSEQ multiplex PCR; TCRdb keeps only in-frame clonotypes and omits some of them. This sample has around 180,000 clones; approximately 67% occur once, and the top ten carry roughly 1.3%. Regarding treatment: oral pan-JAK inhibitor, 5-10 mg twice daily. This sample comprised CD4+ T cells sorted from blood, obtained at week 49, from a patient treated with tofacitinib. These receptors all come from a human donor with alopecia areata.

The chain links TRBV30 to TRBJ1-4; D is unclear. The CDR3 is 11 amino acids. V lost 0 bases to trimming and J lost 8 bases, with 4 bases between them. CDR1 and CDR2 from the germline V gene are GTSNPN and SVGIG (reference sequence). CDR3 sequence (DNA): TGTGCCTGGAGTGTTACGGAAAAACTGTTTTTT. It translates to CAWSVTEKLFF.

This sequence joins TRBV29-1 and TRBJ2-1; D is unclear. CDR1 and CDR2 (germline): SQVTM, ANQGSEA. V lost 5 bases and J lost 9, with 17 bases in between. This CDR3 has 13 amino acids. The CDR3 DNA reads TGCAGCGTTAAAATAAGCGAATCCGGTGAGCAGTTCTTC. Translated, it gives CSVKISESGEQFF.

This clone was counted many times. The rearrangement links TRBV7-2 to TRBJ2-1, with D tentatively TRBD2 (7 bases). This CDR3 is built from 15 residues. Trimming removed 5 bases from V and 3 bases from J, with 14 bases in between. The germline CDR1 and CDR2 sequences are SGHTA and FQGNSA. CDR3: CASSQGGGHYNEQFF. CDR3 coding DNA: TGTGCCAGCAGCCAGGGCGGGGGCCACTACAATGAGCAGTTCTTC.

This clone was found a few times. The chain employs TRBV6-1 and TRBJ2-5; tentative D call: TRBD2 (7 bases). CDR3 length equals 16 residues. The germline CDR1 and CDR2 sequences are MNHNS and SASEGT. Trimming removed 4 bases from V and 5 bases from J, with 20 bases in between. The CDR3 region is CASSATTRGARETQYF. CDR3 bases: TGTGCCAGCAGTGCGACTACCCGGGGGGCCCGGGAGACCCAGTACTTC.

The chain couples TRBV18 to TRBJ2-1; D not certain. The CDR3 runs to 13 residues. Germline values: CDR1 KGHSH, CDR2 LQKENI. V lost 3 bases to trimming and J lost 7 bases, with 10 bases between them. The DNA for the CDR3 is TGTGCCAGCTCACCGTCCAACCTAAATGAGCAGTTCTTC. Translated: CASSPSNLNEQFF.

This clone turned up a few times. J is TRBJ2-4 and V is TRBV30; D remains ambiguous. The germline V gene encodes CDR1 GTSNPN and CDR2 SVGIG (reference sequence). The CDR3 extends over 13 amino acids. The V end was cut by 0 bases, the J end by 14 bases, with 17 bases between. Here the CDR3 reads CAWSVSASGVKYF. Written as DNA, the CDR3 is TGTGCCTGGAGTGTTTCGGCATCTGGGGTAAAGTACTTC.

In its sample, this clone was seen a few times. The chain has TRBV7-2 and TRBJ1-4; the D is unclear. The CDR3 has 11 residues. Germline V gene data show CDR1 as SGHTA and CDR2 as FQGNSA. Trimming removed 4 bases at V and 8 bases at J, with 5 bases between. CDR3: CASSSEEKLFF. The CDR3 coding sequence is TGTGCCAGCAGCTCAGAAGAAAAACTGTTTTTT.

The chain couples TRBV27 to TRBJ2-3; D is unclear. V dropped 0 bases and J dropped 7 bases, with 8 bases sitting between them. Germline assignment: CDR1 MNHEY and CDR2 SMNVEV (reference sequence). The CDR3 has 13 residues. CDR3 protein: CASSLSWRNTQYF. DNA for the CDR3: TGTGCCAGCAGTTTATCTTGGAGAAATACGCAGTATTTT.